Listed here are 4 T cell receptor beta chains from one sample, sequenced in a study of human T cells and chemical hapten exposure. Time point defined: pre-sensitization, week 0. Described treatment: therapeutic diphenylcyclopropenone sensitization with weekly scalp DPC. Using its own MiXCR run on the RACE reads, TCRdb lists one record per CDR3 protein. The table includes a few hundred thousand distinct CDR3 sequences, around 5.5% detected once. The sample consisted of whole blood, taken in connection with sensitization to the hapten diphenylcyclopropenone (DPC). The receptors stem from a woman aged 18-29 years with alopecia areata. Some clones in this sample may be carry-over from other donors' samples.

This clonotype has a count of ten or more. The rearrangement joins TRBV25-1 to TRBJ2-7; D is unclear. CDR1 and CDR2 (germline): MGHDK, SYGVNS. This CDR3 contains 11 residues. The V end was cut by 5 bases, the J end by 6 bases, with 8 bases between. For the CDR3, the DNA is TGTGCCAGCAGTTACCGGCGCGAGCAGTACTTC. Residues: CASSYRREQYF.

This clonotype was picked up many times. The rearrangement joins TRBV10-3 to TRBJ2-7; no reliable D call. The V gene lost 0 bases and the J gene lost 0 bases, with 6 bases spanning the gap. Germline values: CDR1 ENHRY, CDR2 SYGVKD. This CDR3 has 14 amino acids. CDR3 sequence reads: CAISESPSSYEQYF. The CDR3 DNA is TGTGCCATCAGTGAGTCGCCCAGCTCCTACGAGCAGTACTTC.

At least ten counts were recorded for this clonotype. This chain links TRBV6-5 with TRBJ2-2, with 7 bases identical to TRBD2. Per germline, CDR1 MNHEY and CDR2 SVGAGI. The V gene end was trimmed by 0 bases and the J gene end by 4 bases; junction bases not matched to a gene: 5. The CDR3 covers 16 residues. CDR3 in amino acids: CASSYSIGGSTGELFF. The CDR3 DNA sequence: TGTGCCAGCAGTTACTCGATCGGGGGGAGCACCGGGGAGCTGTTTTTT.

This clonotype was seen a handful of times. CDR3 DNA: TGTGCCAGCAACCGGGGCGCAGATACGCAGTATTTT. As protein: CASNRGADTQYF. This chain joins TRBV7-2 and TRBJ2-3, with D possibly being TRBD1 or TRBD2 (5 bases each). This CDR3 contains 12 residues. V was shortened by 7 bases and J by 4 bases, with 9 bases between the two germline ends. Germline CDR1 reads SGHTA; CDR2 reads FQGNSA.